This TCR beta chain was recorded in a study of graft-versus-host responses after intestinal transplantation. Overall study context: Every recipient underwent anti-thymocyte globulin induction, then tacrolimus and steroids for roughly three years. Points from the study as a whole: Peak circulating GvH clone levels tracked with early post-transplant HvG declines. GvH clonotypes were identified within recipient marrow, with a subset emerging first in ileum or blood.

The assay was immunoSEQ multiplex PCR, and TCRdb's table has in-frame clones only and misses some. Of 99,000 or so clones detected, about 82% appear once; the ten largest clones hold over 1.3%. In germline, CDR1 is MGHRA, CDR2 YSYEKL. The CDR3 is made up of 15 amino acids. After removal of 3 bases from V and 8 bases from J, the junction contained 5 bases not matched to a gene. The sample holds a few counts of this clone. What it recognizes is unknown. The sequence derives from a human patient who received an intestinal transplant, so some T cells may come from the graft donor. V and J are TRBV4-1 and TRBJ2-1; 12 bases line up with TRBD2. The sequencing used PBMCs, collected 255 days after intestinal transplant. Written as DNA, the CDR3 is TGCGCCAGCAGCCAGACTAGCGGGAGAGTAGATGAGCAGTTCTTC. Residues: CASSQTSGRVDEQFF.